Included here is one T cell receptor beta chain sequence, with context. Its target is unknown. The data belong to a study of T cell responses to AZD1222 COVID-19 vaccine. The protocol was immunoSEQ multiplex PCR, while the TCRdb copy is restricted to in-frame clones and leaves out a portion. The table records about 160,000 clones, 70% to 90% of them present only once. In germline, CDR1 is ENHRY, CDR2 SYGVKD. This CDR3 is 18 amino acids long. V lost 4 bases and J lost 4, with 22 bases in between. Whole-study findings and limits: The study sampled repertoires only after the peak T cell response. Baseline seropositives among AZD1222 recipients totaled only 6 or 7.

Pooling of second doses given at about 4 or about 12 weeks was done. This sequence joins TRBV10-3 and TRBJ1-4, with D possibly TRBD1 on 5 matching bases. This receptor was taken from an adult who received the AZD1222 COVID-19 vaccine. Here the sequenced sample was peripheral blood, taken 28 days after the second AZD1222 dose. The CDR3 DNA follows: TGTGCCATCAGTGGTGCGGGACTTCAGGGTATGAGTAATGAAAAACTGTTTTTT. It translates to CAISGAGLQGMSNEKLFF.